Below, 25 T cell receptor beta chains from the same sample are listed, as sequenced in a study of OX40 agonist ivuxolimab in advanced cancers. Here immunoSEQ multiplex PCR was the method, and the copy in TCRdb shows in-frame clones only, minus some. The table has approximately 82,000 clones, more than 75% seen once. The sample consisted of CD4+ or CD8+ T cells sorted from blood, taken in a trial of the OX40 agonist ivuxolimab. Every receptor here comes from an adult with an advanced solid tumor such as melanoma, head and neck, liver or kidney cancer.

The chain couples TRBV6-6 to TRBJ2-2, with 10 bases that match TRBD1. V shed 5 bases, J shed 4 bases, and the junction held 4 bases outside the gene matches. The V gene's germline CDR1 is MNHNY and CDR2 SVGAGI (reference sequence). The CDR3 spans 15 residues. This chain's CDR3 is CASSRDRGGTGELFF. CDR3 coding DNA: TGTGCCAGCAGTCGGGACAGGGGAGGCACCGGGGAGCTGTTTTTT.

The chain links TRBV6-5 to TRBJ2-7; D is perhaps TRBD1 or TRBD2 (5 bases each). V was cut by 2 bases and J by 6 bases, with 11 bases left in between. The germline V gene has CDR1 MNHEY and CDR2 SVGAGI. This CDR3 has 13 amino acids. This CDR3 is CASSYEGLGEQYF. CDR3 DNA: TGTGCCAGCAGTTACGAGGGGTTGGGCGAGCAGTACTTC.

This chain connects TRBV5-1 to TRBJ2-7, with TRBD1 matching 9 bases. The germline gives CDR1 SGHRS, CDR2 YFSETQ. V lost 4 bases, J lost 2 bases, and 4 bases stayed unmatched. The CDR3 is 14 amino acids. The DNA for the CDR3 is TGCGCCAGCAGCGGGACAGGGTCCCCCTACGAGCAGTACTTC. Protein sequence: CASSGTGSPYEQYF.

In DNA form, the CDR3 reads TGTGCCAGCAGTGAGGAGAATTTCGTCGGGGGACAGTACGAGCAGTACTTC. Translated, it gives CASSEENFVGGQYEQYF. The chain couples TRBV2 to TRBJ2-7; tentatively, D is TRBD1 (7 bases). The CDR3 has 17 amino acids. V dropped 3 bases and J dropped 4 bases, with 22 bases sitting between them. The germline V gene encodes CDR1 SNHLY and CDR2 FYNNEI. The variable domain in full, with the rest retrieved from reference TRBV2 and TRBJ2-7, is EPEVTQTPSHQVTQMGQEVILRCVPISNHLYFYWYRQILGQKVEFLVSFYNNEISEKSEIFDDQFSVERPDGSNFTLKIRSTKLEDSAMYFCASSEENFVGGQYEQYFGPGTRLTVT.

V and J are TRBV5-1 and TRBJ1-2; possibly TRBD1 for D (6 bases). This CDR3 comprises 15 residues. V was trimmed by 4 bases and J by 2 bases, leaving 15 bases between them. From germline, CDR1 is SGHRS and CDR2 YFSETQ. CDR3 protein: CASSTGTGINYGYTF. CDR3 nucleotides: TGCGCCAGCAGCACAGGAACAGGGATCAACTATGGCTACACCTTC.

The rearrangement joins TRBV11-2 to TRBJ1-2; no clear D. V was trimmed by 4 bases and J by 8 bases, leaving 8 bases between them. The germline V gene has CDR1 SGHAT and CDR2 FQNNGV. CDR3 size: 11 residues. The CDR3 is CASSSGPGYTF. The CDR3 coding sequence is TGTGCCAGCAGCTCGGGCCCGGGCTACACCTTC.

The J gene is TRBJ1-2, the V gene TRBV6-4, with a tentative D call TRBD1 (6 bases). Per germline, CDR1 MRHNA and CDR2 SNTAGT. V lost 4 bases to trimming and J lost 1 base, with 25 bases between them. The CDR3 consists of 19 residues. CDR3 coding DNA: TGTGCCAGCAGTGGGTGGGACAAGACGAAGGTCCCTGTTAACTATGGCTACACCTTC. Its protein is CASSGWDKTKVPVNYGYTF.

This clone was detected only once. The chain couples TRBV7-2 to TRBJ1-5, with TRBD1 identical over 9 bases. CDR1 and CDR2 (germline): SGHTA, FQGNSA. V lost 5 bases, J lost 4 bases, and 6 bases stayed unmatched. The CDR3 consists of 15 residues. The CDR3 reads CASSARTGENQPQHF. The CDR3 DNA follows: TGTGCCAGCAGCGCCCGGACAGGGGAGAATCAGCCCCAGCATTTT.

CDR3 nucleotide sequence: TGTGCCAGCAGCTCTCTTGTCAGGGGGCGAGGCACTGAAGCTTTCTTT. As protein: CASSSLVRGRGTEAFF. This chain connects TRBV28 to TRBJ1-1, with 8 bases that match TRBD1. CDR1 is MDHEN and CDR2 is SYDVKM in the germline V gene. Germline trimming cut 6 bases from V and 4 bases from J; bases unmatched to any gene: 13. CDR3 size: 16 residues.

This chain uses TRBV5-1 with TRBJ2-6; 12 bases align to TRBD1. The CDR3 totals 17 residues. The V segment lost 0 bases and the J segment 2 bases; nucleotides outside the gene matches: 0. Germline V gene sequence: CDR1 SGHRS, CDR2 YFSETQ. For the CDR3, the DNA is TGCGCCAGCAGCTTGGGGGACAGGGGGCCTGGGGCCAACGTCCTGACTTTC. This sequence encodes CASSLGDRGPGANVLTF.

The V call is TRBV5-1, the J call TRBJ1-2; tentative D call: TRBD1 (6 bases). Germline-derived CDR1 and CDR2 are SGHRS and YFSETQ. V dropped 4 bases and J dropped 2 bases, with 12 bases sitting between them. CDR3 length equals 14 residues. The CDR3 DNA sequence: TGCGCCAGCAGCGCCCTACAGGGAAACTATGGCTACACCTTC. Translating gives CASSALQGNYGYTF. The full variable domain, completed using reference TRBV5-1 and TRBJ1-2, is KAGVTQTPRYLIKTRGQQVTLSCSPISGHRSVSWYQQTPGQGLQFLFEYFSETQRNKGNFPGRFSGRQFSNSRSEMNVSTLELGDSALYLCASSALQGNYGYTFGSGTRLTVV.

This chain links TRBV7-9 with TRBJ2-6; TRBD2 matches 7 bases. Germline V gene data show CDR1 as SEHNR and CDR2 as FQNEAQ (reference sequence). The trim removed 7 bases at V and 3 bases at J, leaving 6 bases unmatched. The CDR3 has 15 amino acids. CDR3 loop: CASTRTGGGANVLTF. The CDR3 bases are TGTGCCAGCACTAGAACGGGAGGTGGGGCCAACGTCCTGACTTTC.

The chain joins TRBV5-4 to TRBJ1-1; tentative D call: TRBD1 (5 bases). The CDR3 runs 15 residues. The germline V and J ends were trimmed by 4 bases and 1 base, with 14 bases remaining between them. CDR1 SGHNT and CDR2 YYREEE come from the germline V gene (reference sequence). The CDR3 is CASSAGQGQNTEAFF. The CDR3 DNA reads TGTGCCAGCAGCGCTGGACAAGGGCAGAACACTGAAGCTTTCTTT.

CDR3 DNA sequence: TGTGCCAGCAGTTACCCGGGACAGGCCTCCTACGAGCAGTACTTC. This sequence encodes CASSYPGQASYEQYF. This rearrangement joins TRBV6-6 to TRBJ2-7, with TRBD1 matching over 8 bases. Germline loops: CDR1 MNHNY, CDR2 SVGAGI (reference sequence). The CDR3 has 15 residues. The V segment lost 2 bases and the J segment 0 bases; nucleotides outside the gene matches: 3.

The rearrangement uses TRBV18 and TRBJ2-1, with a weak D call TRBD1 (6 bases). Trimming cost V 3 bases and J 3 bases, with 15 bases left between them. From germline, CDR1 is KGHSH and CDR2 LQKENI. The length of the CDR3 is 16 residues. Here the CDR3 reads CASSPAGTRVYNEQFF. The CDR3 coding sequence is TGTGCCAGCTCACCTGCCGGGACACGGGTCTACAATGAGCAGTTCTTC.

The chain uses TRBV11-2 and TRBJ2-1, with D unclear. The length of the CDR3 is 11 residues. Trimming cost V 5 bases and J 6 bases, with 5 bases left between them. Germline CDR1 SGHAT, CDR2 FQNNGV. CDR3 loop: CASSPANEQFF. The CDR3 nucleotides are TGTGCCAGCAGCCCGGCCAATGAGCAGTTCTTC.

The chain employs TRBV5-4 and TRBJ1-6; no clear D. This CDR3 region has 16 residues. Germline V gives CDR1 SGHNT, CDR2 YYREEE (reference sequence). Trimming shortened V by 4 bases and J by 6 bases, and 17 bases separated the two germline ends. CDR3 protein: CASSEQARSSNSPLHF. DNA for the CDR3: TGTGCCAGCAGCGAACAAGCCAGGTCGAGTAATTCACCCCTCCACTTT. The full variable domain, rest sourced from reference TRBV5-4 and TRBJ1-6, is ETGVTQSPTHLIKTRGQQVTLRCSSQSGHNTVSWYQQALGQGPQFIFQYYREEENGRGNFPPRFSGLQFPNYSSELNVNALELDDSALYLCASSEQARSSNSPLHFGNGTRLTVT.

The chain employs TRBV6-5 and TRBJ1-2; D is unresolved. V lost 0 bases and J lost 8, with 13 bases in between. The CDR3 consists of 14 residues. From germline, CDR1 is MNHEY and CDR2 SVGAGI. This CDR3 reads CASSYSGGSRGYTF. The CDR3 region has the DNA TGTGCCAGCAGTTACTCCGGAGGGAGTAGGGGCTACACCTTC.

The CDR3 reads CATTGLSSGELFF. The CDR3, as DNA: TGTGCCACTACGGGACTCTCGTCTGGGGAGCTGTTTTTT. The chain uses TRBV19 and TRBJ2-2; tentative D call: TRBD2 (6 bases). Per germline, CDR1 LNHDA and CDR2 SQIVND (reference sequence). CDR3 length: 13 amino acids. Trimming shortened V by 10 bases and J by 8 bases, and 17 bases separated the two germline ends.

CDR3 in amino acids: CASSQDINGFSGNTIYF. CDR3 DNA sequence: TGCGCCAGCAGCCAAGATATAAACGGCTTCTCTGGAAACACCATATATTTT. The chain has TRBV4-1 and TRBJ1-3; no definite D call. The CDR3 spans 17 residues. Germline V gene data show CDR1 as MGHRA and CDR2 as YSYEKL. The V gene lost 0 bases and the J gene lost 0 bases, with 12 bases spanning the gap.

In its sample, this clone was seen a few times. The chain joins TRBV19 to TRBJ1-5; D unclear. Germline V lookup: CDR1 LNHDA, CDR2 SQIVND (reference sequence). This CDR3 is 12 amino acids long. V lost 6 bases to trimming and J lost 4 bases, with 7 bases between them. CDR3 protein: CASSYSNQPQHF. The CDR3 DNA reads TGTGCCAGTAGCTACAGTAATCAGCCCCAGCATTTT.

This chain links TRBV6-4 with TRBJ2-3; weak D call: TRBD1 (6 bases). Trimming cost V 4 bases and J 5 bases, with 16 bases left between them. The CDR3 length is 15 residues. Germline V gene sequence: CDR1 MRHNA, CDR2 SNTAGT. The CDR3 loop reads CASSVTGTRGDTQYF. CDR3 nucleotides: TGTGCCAGCAGTGTAACCGGGACAAGGGGAGATACGCAGTATTTT.

The rearrangement uses TRBV15 and TRBJ2-5; the D gene is possibly TRBD2 (7 bases). The CDR3 runs to 14 residues. Per germline, CDR1 LNHNV and CDR2 YYDKDF (reference sequence). V lost 4 bases to trimming and J lost 5 bases, with 14 bases between them. CDR3 region: CATSTGGAGETQYF. The CDR3 coding sequence is TGTGCCACCAGCACTGGGGGGGCAGGGGAGACCCAGTACTTC.

This clone was found once. This chain links TRBV19 with TRBJ1-6; possible D gene TRBD1, 5 bases. This CDR3 is built from 14 residues. Looked up from germline, CDR1 is LNHDA and CDR2 is SQIVND (reference sequence). Trimming pared 7 bases from V and 6 bases from J, leaving 13 bases between. The CDR3 bases are TGTGCCAGTACCACGGAGACAGCTAATTCACCCCTCCACTTT. Amino acids: CASTTETANSPLHF.

The chain is built from TRBV18 and TRBJ2-5, with 14 bases lining up with TRBD2. The CDR3 has 18 residues. V lost 3 bases and J lost 2; bases outside the gene matches: 8. The germline V gene encodes CDR1 KGHSH and CDR2 LQKENI. The CDR3 region is CASSPGLAGAKPQETQYF. The CDR3 DNA reads TGTGCCAGCTCACCGGGACTAGCGGGGGCCAAGCCTCAAGAGACCCAGTACTTC.